These 27 T cell receptor beta chains were all obtained from the same sample, sequenced in a study of blood T cells in healthy people across ages (dated by TCRdb to 2014 to 2015). The library was made by 5' RACE. Sequencing used an Illumina HiSeq 2500. The second PCR ran for roughly 7 to 12 cycles and used a J-beta primer mix along with a sample-barcoded 5' primer. TCRdb reran the public reads through fastp at Q25 and MiXCR, keeping productive beta chains. Each entry merges the rows of one CDR3 protein and shows their most common DNA and genes. The sample table holds about 640,000 distinct CDR3 sequences, of which 40% to 45% were seen once. The top ten clones comprise about 32% of the sample. The specimen sequenced was blood. The receptors come from a man older than 75 in good health.

About this clonotype itself: A read error may be the cause here, since a much bigger clone is one base away. The rearrangement uses TRBV20-1 and TRBJ2-5; 12 bases agree with TRBD2. The CDR3 totals 16 residues. Germline CDR1 reads DFQATT; CDR2 reads SNEGSKA (reference sequence). The CDR3 region is CSASLTSGGYQGTQYF. The CDR3, as DNA: TGCAGTGCTAGTTTAACTAGCGGGGGGTACCAAGGGACCCAGTACTTC.

The DNA for the CDR3 is TGCAGTGCTCCCAACAGGGGGGGGTACTCCTACGAGCAGTACTTC. Amino acids: CSAPNRGGYSYEQYF. The rearrangement joins TRBV20-1 to TRBJ2-7; possible D gene TRBD1, 8 bases. Trimming shortened V by 5 bases and J by 0 bases, and 17 bases separated the two germline ends. CDR3 length: 15 residues. Germline V gene data show CDR1 as DFQATT and CDR2 as SNEGSKA (reference sequence).

The gene calls are TRBV7-6 and TRBJ1-5; no firm D call. Germline V gene data show CDR1 as SGHVS and CDR2 as FNYEAQ. V lost 5 bases and J 7 bases, leaving 9 bases between the germline ends. The CDR3 runs to 12 residues. This chain's CDR3 is CASSPAGQPQHF. For the CDR3, the DNA is TGTGCCAGCAGCCCGGCGGGCCAGCCCCAGCATTTT.

This clonotype was counted a few times. V usage is TRBV6-5 and J usage is TRBJ2-1, with 8 bases matching TRBD2. Trimming cost V 8 bases and J 4 bases; bases outside gene matches: 13. This CDR3 has 16 residues. Germline V gene data show CDR1 as MNHEY and CDR2 as SVGAGI. CDR3 protein: CASSYGRANYYNEQFF. In nucleotides, the CDR3 is TGTGCCAGCTCCTACGGGAGGGCTAACTATTACAATGAGCAGTTCTTC.

The chain combines TRBV24-1 with TRBJ2-1; D possibly corresponds to TRBD2 (5 bases). Germline CDR1 reads KGHDR; CDR2 reads SFDVKD. V lost 2 bases and J lost 14, with 12 bases in between. The CDR3 loop spans 12 amino acids. This chain's CDR3 is CATSDSRGYKFF. The CDR3 region has the DNA TGTGCCACCAGTGATTCTCGAGGGTACAAGTTCTTC.

In the case of this clonotype: A much more abundant neighbour one base away suggests this may be a read error. V gene TRBV7-2 combines with J gene TRBJ2-1; the D gene is possibly TRBD1 (5 bases). Germline V gene sequence: CDR1 SGHTA, CDR2 FQGNSA. V gave up 4 bases and J gave up 13 bases, with 20 bases separating them. The CDR3 has 14 residues. The CDR3: CASSSLDSQETQFF. The CDR3 DNA reads TGTGCCAGCAGCTCTTTAGACAGCCAAGAGACCCAGTTCTTC.

This clonotype has just a few counts. This chain joins TRBV25-1 and TRBJ2-1; no clear D. Trimming stripped 2 bases from V and 2 bases from J, with 10 bases between. Germline CDR1 and CDR2: MGHDK and SYGVNS. The CDR3 runs to 15 residues. The CDR3 loop reads CASSEGARPYNEQFF. The CDR3 nucleotides are TGTGCCAGCAGTGAAGGAGCGAGGCCCTACAATGAGCAGTTCTTC.

The sample holds a few counts of this clonotype. This chain links TRBV3-1 with TRBJ2-3, with a weak D call TRBD1 (6 bases). CDR3 length: 16 residues. Germline CDR1 and CDR2: LGHDT and YNNKEL (reference sequence). Trimming cost V 0 bases and J 5 bases, with 15 bases left between them. As DNA, the CDR3 is TGTGCCAGCAGCCAAGATTGGGGGCGGTTGGTAGATACGCAGTATTTT. It codes for CASSQDWGRLVDTQYF.

Details on this clonotype: This may be a read error: a much more frequent sequence differs by one nucleotide. The chain has TRBV7-2 and TRBJ2-7; perhaps TRBD2 as D (6 bases). The assigned J gene may be wrong: the sequence end matches TRBJ2-5 better. The CDR3 length is 13 residues. Per germline, CDR1 SGHTA and CDR2 FQGNSA. In DNA form, the CDR3 reads TGTGCCAGCGGCTTAGGGGAGGCAGAGACCCAGTACTTC. This sequence encodes CASGLGEAETQYF.

This clonotype appeared a few times. The chain links TRBV20-1 to TRBJ2-7; D not certain. V was cut by 4 bases and J by 1 base, with 14 bases left in between. The CDR3 length is 14 residues. The V gene's germline CDR1 is DFQATT and CDR2 SNEGSKA (reference sequence). The CDR3 bases are TGCAGTGCTAAGACGACACGCGTGTCCTACGAGCAGTACTTC. Translated, it gives CSAKTTRVSYEQYF.

The rearrangement links TRBV2 to TRBJ1-6; no clear D. Trimming took 5 bases from V and 0 from J, leaving 2 bases between them. CDR1 is SNHLY and CDR2 is FYNNEI in the germline V gene. This CDR3 has 13 residues. CDR3 sequence: CASSSSYNSPLHF. DNA for the CDR3: TGTGCCAGCAGTAGCTCCTATAATTCACCCCTCCACTTT. Full variable domain (missing parts from reference TRBV2 and TRBJ1-6): EPEVTQTPSHQVTQMGQEVILRCVPISNHLYFYWYRQILGQKVEFLVSFYNNEISEKSEIFDDQFSVERPDGSNFTLKIRSTKLEDSAMYFCASSSSYNSPLHFGNGTRLTVT.

The J gene is TRBJ2-5, the V gene TRBV4-2; TRBD2 might be the D (5 bases). The CDR3 is 15 residues long. The ends were cut back, 5 bases at V and 2 bases at J, with 15 bases in the middle. Germline V lookup: CDR1 LGHNA, CDR2 YNFKEQ. The CDR3 loop reads CASSSVGGRQETQYF. DNA for the CDR3: TGTGCCAGCAGCTCCGTCGGAGGCAGGCAAGAGACCCAGTACTTC.

This clonotype was recorded many times. This chain joins TRBV29-1 and TRBJ2-5, with 7 bases that match TRBD2. The V segment lost 4 bases and the J segment 4 bases; nucleotides outside the gene matches: 9. Per the germline V gene, CDR1 is SQVTM and CDR2 is ANQGSEA. The CDR3 contains 14 residues. The CDR3 bases are TGCAGCGTTGGCTCGGGGGGATCGGCAGAGACCCAGTACTTC. Amino acids: CSVGSGGSAETQYF.

V usage is TRBV7-9 and J usage is TRBJ1-2; 8 nucleotides match TRBD1. The CDR3 extends over 13 amino acids. The V gene end was trimmed by 5 bases and the J gene end by 7 bases; junction bases not matched to a gene: 6. Germline V CDR1 and CDR2: SEHNR, FQNEAQ (reference sequence). The CDR3 loop reads CASSLTGEGGYTF. In DNA form, the CDR3 reads TGTGCCAGCAGCCTGACAGGGGAGGGTGGCTACACCTTC.

The chain links TRBV9 to TRBJ2-7; TRBD1 matches at 8 bases. This CDR3 comprises 14 residues. Germline V gene lookup returns CDR1 SGDLS and CDR2 YYNGEE. The V segment lost 3 bases and the J segment 5 bases; nucleotides outside the gene matches: 7. CDR3 DNA: TGTGCCAGCAGCGCCAGACAGGGGAACGACGAGCAGTACTTC. It encodes CASSARQGNDEQYF.

A note on this clonotype: The junction departs from germline at one end; a sequencing error may be responsible. The rearrangement uses TRBV20-1 and TRBJ2-1, with TRBD1 identical over 10 bases. This CDR3 comprises 15 residues. The germline CDR1 and CDR2 sequences are DFQATT and SNEGSKA (reference sequence). The CDR3, as DNA: TGCAGTGCTAGCGGGACAGGGGCGGGCTACAATGGGCAGTTCTTC. Its protein product is CSASGTGAGYNGQFF.

With regard to this clonotype: This sequence may be a read error, since a much larger clone differs from it by one base. The rearrangement uses TRBV28 and TRBJ2-5; perhaps TRBD1 as D (6 bases). Germline V gives CDR1 MDHEN, CDR2 SYDVKM. The CDR3 extends over 12 amino acids. V was pared by 3 bases and J by 11 bases, with 13 bases between. The CDR3 coding sequence is TGTGCCAGCAGTTTCACAGGGACCTGGCAGTACTTC. Amino acid sequence: CASSFTGTWQYF.

The rearrangement links TRBV20-1 to TRBJ1-1; 11 bases map to TRBD1. The CDR3 spans 14 residues. The junction had 7 bases not matched to a gene; V was cut back by 6 bases and J by 4 bases. CDR1 is DFQATT and CDR2 is SNEGSKA in the germline V gene (reference sequence). CDR3 nucleotide sequence: TGCAGTGCCAGGACAGGGGGCAGGGGCACTGAAGCTTTCTTT. Translation gives CSARTGGRGTEAFF.

The V and J genes are TRBV25-1 and TRBJ1-2, with D tentatively TRBD1 (5 bases). The germline V gene encodes CDR1 MGHDK and CDR2 SYGVNS. The V and J ends lost 1 base and 4 bases respectively, with 13 bases between them. The CDR3 extends over 15 amino acids. This chain's CDR3 is CASSEWVGGLYGYTF. The CDR3 region has the DNA TGTGCCAGCAGTGAATGGGTCGGGGGACTCTATGGCTACACCTTC.

The V gene is TRBV12-3 or TRBV12-4, the J gene TRBJ2-7, with a weak D call TRBD2 (5 bases). The CDR3 runs 12 residues. The ends were cut back, 9 bases at V and 1 base at J, with 10 bases in the middle. DNA for the CDR3: TGTGCCAGTGCCCTAGCTTCCTACGAGCAGTACTTC. Its protein product is CASALASYEQYF.

This rearrangement joins TRBV27 to TRBJ1-2; D is unclear. The germline V and J ends were trimmed by 5 bases and 0 bases, with 19 bases remaining between them. The CDR3 consists of 17 residues. Germline loops: CDR1 MNHEY, CDR2 SMNVEV (reference sequence). The CDR3 region is CASSIRRLTTSNYGYTF. CDR3 in DNA: TGTGCCAGCAGTATACGGAGGCTCACAACCTCTAACTATGGCTACACCTTC.

CDR3 sequence: CASSPQVGVEDQPQHF. The CDR3 DNA reads as TGTGCCAGCAGTCCCCAGGTGGGGGTTGAGGATCAGCCCCAGCATTTT. V gene TRBV6-2 or TRBV6-3 combines with J gene TRBJ1-5; D perhaps matches TRBD1 (5 bases). Trimming cost V 5 bases and J 5 bases, with 19 bases left between them. CDR1 and CDR2 from the germline V gene are MNHEY and SVGEGT. This CDR3 is built from 16 residues.

The chain has TRBV20-1 and TRBJ2-5; 7 bases align to TRBD2. V lost 5 bases and J lost 1; bases outside the gene matches: 13. This CDR3 is 16 amino acids long. Per the germline V gene, CDR1 is DFQATT and CDR2 is SNEGSKA (reference sequence). The CDR3 nucleotides are TGCAGTGCTTCACGCCAGAGGTCTAGCGGCCAAGAGACCCAGTACTTC. This encodes CSASRQRSSGQETQYF.

About this clonotype: A much larger clone lies one base from this, so it may be a read error. This chain uses TRBV7-2 with TRBJ1-5; the D gene is possibly TRBD1 (5 bases). V lost 0 bases and J 9 bases, leaving 15 bases between the germline ends. The CDR3 length is 15 residues. Germline loops: CDR1 SGHTA, CDR2 FQGNSA. In nucleotides, the CDR3 is TGTGCCAGCAGCTTAGCGAGGCCGGGGGGTGCGCCCCAGCATTTT. Amino acid sequence: CASSLARPGGAPQHF.

As to this clonotype: A much larger clone sits a single nucleotide away, making a read error possible. V usage is TRBV6-5 and J usage is TRBJ1-1; TRBD1 is a possible D gene (6 bases). The CDR3 extends over 15 amino acids. The germline CDR1 and CDR2 sequences are MNHEY and SVGAGI. The CDR3, as DNA: TGTGCCAGCAGTTACTCGACAGGAGTGAACACTGAAGGTTTCTTT. Translating it yields CASSYSTGVNTEGFF.

This clonotype was observed a few times. The chain joins TRBV30 to TRBJ1-5; TRBD1 matches 9 bases. The germline gives CDR1 GTSNPN, CDR2 SVGIG (reference sequence). The CDR3 is 14 amino acids. V lost 5 bases, J lost 2 bases, and 4 bases stayed unmatched. The CDR3 DNA reads TGTGCCTGGGACAGGGGGGATGGCAATCAGCCCCAGCATTTT. Translation gives CAWDRGDGNQPQHF.

This clonotype was observed a few times. The J gene is TRBJ2-7, the V gene TRBV9; D might be TRBD1 or TRBD2, each matching 5 bases. Trimming cost V 1 base and J 0 bases, with 11 bases left between them. The CDR3 length is 15 residues. In germline, CDR1 is SGDLS, CDR2 YYNGEE. The CDR3 reads CASSVFGTPSYEQYF. DNA for the CDR3: TGTGCCAGCAGCGTATTCGGGACCCCCTCCTACGAGCAGTACTTC.